This T cell receptor (beta chain) comes out of a study of T cell repertoires in cytomegalovirus infection. Whole-study context: Indications of both CMV infection and matching HLA type were provided by public TCR beta signatures. Broader study findings: Ex vivo, HLA-C-restricted CMV-specific TCR beta clonotypes prevailed over the rest of the response. Pooled public TCR beta family frequency picked out CMV carriers with the relevant HLA.

CDR3 length: 14 amino acids. The germline V gene has CDR1 GTSNPN and CDR2 SVGIG (reference sequence). The ends were cut back, 1 base at V and 1 base at J, with 8 bases in the middle. To note about this clonotype: Its cognate antigen is unknown.

TCRdb re-called the reads with MiXCR, one entry per CDR3 protein. The table shows 300,000 to 450,000 distinct CDR3 sequences, with approximately 18% occurring only once. This TCR was sampled from a human donor in good health (CMV status not recorded). Some clones in this sample may be carry-over from other donors' samples. The V gene is TRBV30, the J gene TRBJ1-3; a weak D match, TRBD1 (6 bases). Sequenced material: PBMCs. The CDR3, as DNA: TGTGCCTGGAGTGGGACAGCTTCTGGAAACACCATATATTTT. It specifies CAWSGTASGNTIYF.